A single sample is the source of the 3 T cell receptor beta chains below, sequenced in a study of blood T cell repertoires in COVID-19. The assay was immunoSEQ multiplex PCR, and TCRdb's table has in-frame clones only and misses some. The repertoire holds 250,000 or so clones, with approximately 90% as singletons. The sample taken for sequencing was peripheral blood. Every receptor here comes from a man aged 25 to 40 with COVID-19, enrolled during active disease.

The J gene is TRBJ1-6, the V gene TRBV2; 8 positions agree with TRBD1. With 8 bases clipped from V and 8 bases from J, the junction kept 11 bases outside the gene matches. The CDR3 is 15 amino acids. Looked up from germline, CDR1 is SNHLY and CDR2 is FYNNEI. As DNA, the CDR3 is TGTGCCAGCGCAAATCAGGGGGCCCCATATTCACCCCTCCACTTT. Protein product: CASANQGAPYSPLHF. Full variable domain (remainder filled in from reference TRBV2 and TRBJ1-6): EPEVTQTPSHQVTQMGQEVILRCVPISNHLYFYWYRQILGQKVEFLVSFYNNEISEKSEIFDDQFSVERPDGSNFTLKIRSTKLEDSAMYFCASANQGAPYSPLHFGNGTRLTVT.

This sequence joins TRBV5-5 and TRBJ1-2; D unclear. There are 15 residues in the CDR3. Per germline, CDR1 SGHKS and CDR2 YYEKEE (reference sequence). V was pared by 1 base and J by 4 bases, with 14 bases between. CDR3 coding DNA: TGTGCCAGCAGCTTGAAGGCAGGTTTCAGCTATGGCTACACCTTC. It specifies CASSLKAGFSYGYTF.

The chain uses TRBV2 and TRBJ1-4; D remains unclear. V lost 2 bases to trimming and J lost 12 bases, with 13 bases between them. The length of the CDR3 is 13 residues. Germline V CDR1 and CDR2: SNHLY, FYNNEI. The CDR3 here is CASSERSRGELFF. CDR3 coding DNA: TGTGCCAGCAGTGAACGGTCCCGAGGTGAACTGTTTTTT.